These T cell receptor beta chains were read from a single sample in a study of T cell responses to AZD1222 COVID-19 vaccine. Assay: immunoSEQ multiplex PCR; the TCRdb copy retains only in-frame clones and omits some. The data contain about 140,000 clones, about 92% of them singletons. This specimen consisted of peripheral blood, obtained on day 0 of MenACWY control vaccination. These receptor sequences come from an adult in good health. Both conserved end residues are part of each CDR3. A D gene is named only where the DNA matches it firmly. Not all rows give a size; the values are once, few, many and, for expanded clones, a class.

V gene,D gene,J gene,clone size,CDR3 DNA,CDR3 protein
TRBV5-1,.,TRBJ2-1,.,TGCGCCAGCAGCTCCCCAGCGGACTCCTACAATGAGCAGTTCTTC,CASSSPADSYNEQFF
TRBV15,.,TRBJ1-2,.,TGTGCCACCAGCAGAGAGCCCGGAGCAGGGGCGAACTATGGCTACACCTTC,CATSREPGAGANYGYTF
TRBV28,.,TRBJ1-1,.,TGTGCCAGCAGTGTCACAGGGTTGAGCACTGAAGCTTTCTTT,CASSVTGLSTEAFF
TRBV6-5,.,TRBJ2-7,.,TGTGCCAGCAGGCACGACGGCTACGAGCAGTACTTC,CASRHDGYEQYF
TRBV6-2/TRBV6-3,.,TRBJ1-2,.,TGTGCCAGCAGTTACTACGGGGGCTCTGGCTACACCTTC,CASSYYGGSGYTF
TRBV5-4,TRBD1,TRBJ1-1,.,TGTGCCAGCAGCCTTAAACAACCAAGGGACAGGGGGAGCACTGAAGCTTTCTTT,CASSLKQPRDRGSTEAFF
TRBV5-6,TRBD1,TRBJ1-6,.,TGTGCCAGCCACCGACAGGGCATTTGGCGAAATTCACCCCTCCACTTT,CASHRQGIWRNSPLHF
TRBV7-2,.,TRBJ2-1,.,TGTGCCAGCAGCTTAGCCTACGGCTCCTACAATGAGCAGTTCTTC,CASSLAYGSYNEQFF
TRBV11-2,.,TRBJ1-2,.,TGTGCCAGCAGCTTGCAGCCCACCTTGGATGGCTACACCTTC,CASSLQPTLDGYTF
TRBV18,.,TRBJ2-7,.,TGTGCCAGCTCACCGGTCGCTGCCCCATTCACGGCAAACGAGCAGTACTTC,CASSPVAAPFTANEQYF
TRBV7-8,.,TRBJ1-2,.,TGTGCCAGCAGCCTTCCTCCTGGCTACACCTTC,CASSLPPGYTF
TRBV10-3,TRBD1,TRBJ1-4,.,TGTGCCATCAGTGAGTCAAACAGGGGAAAACTGTTTTTT,CAISESNRGKLFF
TRBV18,.,TRBJ2-7,.,TGTGCCAGCTCACCCCCGTCGAGTTACGAGCAGTACTTC,CASSPPSSYEQYF
TRBV27,.,TRBJ1-2,once,TGTGCCAGCAGGAGGGGATTGACTTTGGGTGGCTACACCTTC,CASRRGLTLGGYTF
TRBV28,.,TRBJ2-4,.,TGTGCCAGCAGTTCCGGGACTCAGCTAGCCAAAAACATTCAGTACTTC,CASSSGTQLAKNIQYF
TRBV5-1,.,TRBJ1-2,.,TGCGCCAGCAGCTTTGGCACAGGGAACTATGGCTACACCTTC,CASSFGTGNYGYTF
TRBV6-6,.,TRBJ1-5,.,TGTGCCAGCAGCCTAATAGTGGAACTAGGGCCCCAGCATTTT,CASSLIVELGPQHF
TRBV5-6,.,TRBJ2-3,.,TGTGCCAGCAGCTTGAGGCGGGTCGCTAGCACAGATACGCAGTATTTT,CASSLRRVASTDTQYF
TRBV4-1,.,TRBJ2-5,.,TGCGCCAGCAGCCTTTGGGGGAGGAGTCAAGAGACCCAGTACTTC,CASSLWGRSQETQYF
TRBV28,.,TRBJ1-3,.,TGTGCCAGCAGTGGGAGAGACAGTAGGCTTGGCACCATATATTTT,CASSGRDSRLGTIYF
TRBV6-5,.,TRBJ1-2,.,TGTGCCAGCAGCCTCGAAAGGGACTATGGCTACACCTTC,CASSLERDYGYTF
TRBV7-3,TRBD1,TRBJ1-2,.,TGTGCCAGCAGCTCAGGGGGGGCCTATGGCTACACCTTC,CASSSGGAYGYTF
TRBV7-8,.,TRBJ2-1,.,TGTGCCAGCAGCTTAGTACTAGTGGAGTACAATGAGCAGTTCTTC,CASSLVLVEYNEQFF
TRBV29-1,.,TRBJ2-3,.,TGCAGCGTTGATCTCCCCACAGATACGCAGTATTTT,CSVDLPTDTQYF
TRBV27,TRBD2,TRBJ2-1,.,TGTGCCAGCAGTAAAGCGGGAAAGGCCTACAATGAGCAGTTCTTC,CASSKAGKAYNEQFF
TRBV12-3/TRBV12-4,.,TRBJ2-7,few,TGTGCCAGCAGTTGGACGGAAGCCTACGAGCAGTACTTC,CASSWTEAYEQYF
TRBV5-6,.,TRBJ1-2,.,TGTGCCAGCAGCCTAGGACGGCGGGACGGCTACACCTTC,CASSLGRRDGYTF
TRBV28,.,TRBJ1-4,.,TGTGCCAGCAGTATACCATGGGGGATGAATGAAAAACTGTTTTTT,CASSIPWGMNEKLFF
TRBV7-3,.,TRBJ1-1,.,TGTGCCAGCAGCTTAGACGTCAACACTGAAGCTTTCTTT,CASSLDVNTEAFF
TRBV3-1/TRBV3-2,TRBD1,TRBJ2-3,.,TGTGCCAGCAGCCTAGGGACAGTTCTGGACACAGATACGCAGTATTTT,CASSLGTVLDTDTQYF
TRBV11-2,TRBD1,TRBJ2-5,.,TGTGCCAGCAGCCGGACAGGGCCTCAAGAGACCCAGTACTTC,CASSRTGPQETQYF
TRBV4-1,TRBD1,TRBJ1-5,.,TGCGCCAGCAGCTACAGGGGAAGCAATCAGCCCCAGCATTTT,CASSYRGSNQPQHF
TRBV5-1,.,TRBJ1-2,.,TGCGCCAGCAGCCAGGTGGGAGACTATGGCTACACCTTC,CASSQVGDYGYTF
TRBV27,.,TRBJ2-6,.,TGTGCCAGCAGCCCCCGGATTTCTGGGGCCAACGTCCTGACTTTC,CASSPRISGANVLTF
TRBV18,.,TRBJ2-1,.,TGTGCCAGCTCTCCCCTCCAGGGCAGTGAGCAGTTCTTC,CASSPLQGSEQFF
TRBV7-3,TRBD2,TRBJ2-1,.,TGTGCCAGCAGCTGGGGACTAGCGGGTGGCAATGAGCAGTTCTTC,CASSWGLAGGNEQFF
TRBV4-3,.,TRBJ2-5,.,TGCGCCAGCAGCCCTACTACTTACCAAGAGACCCAGTACTTC,CASSPTTYQETQYF
TRBV28,.,TRBJ1-2,.,TGTGCCAGCAGTTTACGTGCAGGGTACGGCTACACCTTC,CASSLRAGYGYTF
TRBV30,.,TRBJ1-2,.,TGTGCCTGGAGCCCGGAAGGACGGGGTGGCTACACCTTC,CAWSPEGRGGYTF
TRBV6-5,.,TRBJ1-2,once,TGTGCCAGCAGTTACTCGGCCGAAGCTAACTATGGCTACACCTTC,CASSYSAEANYGYTF
TRBV7-9,.,TRBJ1-1,.,TGTGCCAGCAGCTTAGCGGGGGAGGTCCGAGCTTTCTTT,CASSLAGEVRAFF
TRBV6-5,TRBD2,TRBJ2-3,once,TGTGCCAGCGCAAAAGCGGGAAAAGCAGATACGCAGTATTTT,CASAKAGKADTQYF
TRBV19,.,TRBJ2-2,.,TGTGCCAGTAGTAGGAGGGACCGTAACACCGGGGAGCTGTTTTTT,CASSRRDRNTGELFF
TRBV30,.,TRBJ1-3,.,TGTGCCTGGATACCGGGACTCCTCGCTGGAAACACCATATATTTT,CAWIPGLLAGNTIYF
TRBV10-1,.,TRBJ1-4,.,TGCGCCAGCAGTGCCCCACCCGGGGGCGCACTGTTTTTT,CASSAPPGGALFF
TRBV5-1,.,TRBJ1-2,.,TGCGCCAGCAGCTCGGACAGATTAACTAACTATGGCTACACCTTC,CASSSDRLTNYGYTF
TRBV10-3,.,TRBJ1-3,.,TGTGCCATCAGTGAGTCTCGGGTGCTGGCTGGAAACACCATATATTTT,CAISESRVLAGNTIYF